The source of this T cell receptor (beta chain) is a study of blood T cell repertoires in COVID-19 (TCRdb year 2020). As for the study more broadly: Samples from collaborators originated in the United States, Italy and Spain and spanned both the acute and convalescent phases of COVID-19. The material from the prospective study consisted of cDNA or gDNA derived from T cells, B-cell-depleted T cells, or PBMCs. Subjects who had been exposed to COVID-19, were actively infected with it, or had recovered from it provided the deeply sampled blood TCRbeta repertoires that made up the dataset. A freely available public database, intended as a resource for researchers studying the immune response to SARS-CoV-2, is where the repertoires were released. Samples were obtained from the ongoing ImmuneRACE study (first 160 participants) and from approximately 1,200 subjects provided by 6 global collaborators. Sample metadata almost always included a de-identified subject ID, COVID-19 status, age in years and sex. Where HLA class I and class II types were available, the types were taken from metadata supplied by the sample provider, not from assay-based typing.

The paper's findings and limits, for the study overall: The quantity of clinical and demographic metadata differed by source and by participant and was supplied without curation.

In the prospective study, participants were roughly 18 to 89 years old, resided in 25 or so geographic areas of the United States, and were enrolled through a virtual design. In the prospective study, participants were assigned to cohorts based on the clinical history participants reported in a screening survey and a study questionnaire. Recovered participants in ImmuneRACE Cohort 3 were defined as having two consecutive negative NP/OP PCR tests, clearance from a healthcare professional, or resolution of symptoms. In the prospective study, mobile phlebotomists collected whole blood, serum and a nasopharyngeal or oropharyngeal swab from each participant. Prospective study participants could optionally give additional blood draws and questionnaires over a roughly 2-month period. Blood samples from the prospective study were shipped frozen or at room temperature prior to DNA extraction. Concerning this clone: The antigen this receptor binds is unknown. Base qualities were left out, and no much larger clone turns up one base away.

For this chain, trimming is 10 bases at the V end and 2 bases at the J end, and the number of junction bases without a gene match is 15. Counted from cysteine to phenylalanine, this CDR3 has 19 amino acids. The only DNA kept is the CDR3, 57 bases in frame from the first base. For CDR1 and CDR2, the germline V gene lists MRHNA and SNTAGT. TCRbeta CDR3 regions were amplified from genomic DNA using the immunoSEQ Assay, a bias-controlled multiplex PCR. The source study handled its data this way. Nucleated cell counts per sample were estimated from amplification of reference gene primers within the assay. To quantify the absolute abundance of each unique TCRbeta CDR3 rearrangement, sequence reads were collapsed and filtered. For each sample, productive Simpson clonality was calculated as the square root of Simpson's diversity index over productive rearrangements. The source is immuneACCESS, and TCRdb retained only in-frame sequences with V and J called. Part of the clones is not carried over; for the studies checked, unresolved V genes explain less than half of this, and the remainder is unexplained. The V and J calls and the clone size are those of that table, but D and trimming were determined from the DNA. The sample data list hundreds of thousands of clones, and roughly nine tenths of these were observed just once. The ten largest clones capture just over 8% of the sample.

The chain is made from TRBV6-4 and TRBJ2-2, with TRBD2 matching 14 junction bases. This clonotype was sampled from an older woman who had recovered from COVID-19. Material for sequencing was PBMCs or T cells enriched from blood (not recorded which). CDR3 loop: CATLDRLAGGSLNTGELFF. The nucleotides are TGTGCCACCCTGGATCGACTAGCGGGGGGGTCCCTAAACACCGGGGAGCTGTTTTTT.